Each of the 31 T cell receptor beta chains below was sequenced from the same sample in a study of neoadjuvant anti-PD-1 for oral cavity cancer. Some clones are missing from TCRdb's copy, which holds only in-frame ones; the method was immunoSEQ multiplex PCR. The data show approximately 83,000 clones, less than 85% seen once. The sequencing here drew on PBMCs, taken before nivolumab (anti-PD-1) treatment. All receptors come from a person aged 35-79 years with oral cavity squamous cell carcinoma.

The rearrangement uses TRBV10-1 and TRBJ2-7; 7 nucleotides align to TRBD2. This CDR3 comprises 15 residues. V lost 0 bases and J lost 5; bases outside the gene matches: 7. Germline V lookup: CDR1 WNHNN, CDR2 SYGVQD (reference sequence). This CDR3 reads CASSESTSGIDEQYF. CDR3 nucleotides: TGCGCCAGCAGTGAGTCGACCAGCGGGATCGACGAGCAGTACTTC.

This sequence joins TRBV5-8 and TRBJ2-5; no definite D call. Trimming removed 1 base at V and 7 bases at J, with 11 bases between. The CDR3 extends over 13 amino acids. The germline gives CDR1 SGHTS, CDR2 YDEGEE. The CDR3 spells CASSLLGVGTQYF. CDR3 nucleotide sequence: TGTGCCAGCAGCTTGCTGGGCGTCGGGACCCAGTACTTC.

CDR3 nucleotide sequence: TGCGCCAGCAGCCAAGATCATAACAGACTATACAATGAGCAGTTCTTC. It encodes CASSQDHNRLYNEQFF. The rearrangement links TRBV4-1 to TRBJ2-1, with D possibly TRBD2 on 5 matching bases. Trimming left V 0 bases short and J 4 bases short, with 13 bases between. The CDR3 length is 16 residues. The germline V gene has CDR1 MGHRA and CDR2 YSYEKL.

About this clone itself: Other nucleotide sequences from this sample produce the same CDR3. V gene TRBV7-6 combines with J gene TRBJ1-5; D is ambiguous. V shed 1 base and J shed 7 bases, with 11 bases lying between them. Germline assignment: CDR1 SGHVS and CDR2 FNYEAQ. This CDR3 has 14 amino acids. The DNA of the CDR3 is TGTGCCAGCAGCTTAGGCGGGGAGGGACAGCCCCAGCATTTT. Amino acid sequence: CASSLGGEGQPQHF. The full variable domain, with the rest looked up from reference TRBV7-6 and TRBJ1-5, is GAGVSQSPRYKVTKRGQDVALRCDPISGHVSLYWYRQALGQGPEFLTYFNYEAQQDKSGLPNDRFSAERPEGSISTLTIQRTEQRDSAMYRCASSLGGEGQPQHFGDGTRLSIL.

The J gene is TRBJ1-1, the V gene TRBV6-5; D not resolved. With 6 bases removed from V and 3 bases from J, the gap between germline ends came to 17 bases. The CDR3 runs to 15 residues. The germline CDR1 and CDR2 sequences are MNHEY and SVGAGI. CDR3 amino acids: CASRSLLKWDTEAFF. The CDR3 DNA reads TGTGCCAGCAGAAGTCTATTAAAGTGGGACACTGAAGCTTTCTTT.

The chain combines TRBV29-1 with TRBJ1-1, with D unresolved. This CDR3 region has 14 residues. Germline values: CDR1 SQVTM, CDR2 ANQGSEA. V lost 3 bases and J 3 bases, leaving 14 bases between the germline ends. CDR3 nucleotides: TGCAGCGTTGACAGCCTGCCGAGTTACACTGAAGCTTTCTTT. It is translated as CSVDSLPSYTEAFF. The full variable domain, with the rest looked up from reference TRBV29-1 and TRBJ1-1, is SAVISQKPSRDICQRGTSLTIQCQVDSQVTMMFWYRQQPGQSLTLIATANQGSEATYESGFVIDKFPISRPNLTFSTLTVSNMSPEDSSIYLCSVDSLPSYTEAFFGQGTRLTVV.

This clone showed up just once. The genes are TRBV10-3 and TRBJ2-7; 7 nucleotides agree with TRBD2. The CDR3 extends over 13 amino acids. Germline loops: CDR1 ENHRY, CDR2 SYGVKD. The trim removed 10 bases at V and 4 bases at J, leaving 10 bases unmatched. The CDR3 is CATSSGAVYEQYF. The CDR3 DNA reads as TGTGCCACCTCGAGCGGGGCGGTTTACGAGCAGTACTTC.

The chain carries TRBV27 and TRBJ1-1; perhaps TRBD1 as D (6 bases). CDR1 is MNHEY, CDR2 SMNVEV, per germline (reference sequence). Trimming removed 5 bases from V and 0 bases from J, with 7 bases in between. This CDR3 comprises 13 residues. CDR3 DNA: TGTGCCAGCAGTGGGACAATGAACACTGAAGCTTTCTTT. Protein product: CASSGTMNTEAFF.

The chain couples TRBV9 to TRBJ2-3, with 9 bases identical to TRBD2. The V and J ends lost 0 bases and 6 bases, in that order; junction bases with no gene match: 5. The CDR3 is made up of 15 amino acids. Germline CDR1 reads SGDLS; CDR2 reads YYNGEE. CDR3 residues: CASSVGTSERDTQYF. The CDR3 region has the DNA TGTGCCAGCAGCGTAGGGACTAGCGAGAGGGATACGCAGTATTTT.

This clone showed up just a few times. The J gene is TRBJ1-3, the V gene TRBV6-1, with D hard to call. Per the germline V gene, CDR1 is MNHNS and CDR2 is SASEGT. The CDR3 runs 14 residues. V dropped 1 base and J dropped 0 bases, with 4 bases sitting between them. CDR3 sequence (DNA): TGTGCCAGCAGTGAAGGCAGCTCTGGAAACACCATATATTTT. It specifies CASSEGSSGNTIYF.

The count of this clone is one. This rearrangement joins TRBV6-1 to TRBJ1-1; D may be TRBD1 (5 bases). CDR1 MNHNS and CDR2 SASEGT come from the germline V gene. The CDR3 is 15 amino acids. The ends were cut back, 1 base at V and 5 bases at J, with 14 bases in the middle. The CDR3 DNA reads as TGTGCCAGCAGTGAAGTGCGGGGGAGAGGGACTGAAGCTTTCTTT. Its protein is CASSEVRGRGTEAFF.

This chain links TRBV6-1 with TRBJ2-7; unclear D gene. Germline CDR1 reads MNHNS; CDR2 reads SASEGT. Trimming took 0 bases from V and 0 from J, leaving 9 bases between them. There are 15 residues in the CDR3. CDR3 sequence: CASSEAQLSSYEQYF. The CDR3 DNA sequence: TGTGCCAGCAGTGAAGCACAGCTCAGCTCCTACGAGCAGTACTTC.

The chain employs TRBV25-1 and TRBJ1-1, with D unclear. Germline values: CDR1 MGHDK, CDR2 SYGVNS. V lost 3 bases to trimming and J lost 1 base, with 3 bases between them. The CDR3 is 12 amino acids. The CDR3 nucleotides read TGTGCCAGCAGTGACAGGAACACTGAAGCTTTCTTT. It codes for CASSDRNTEAFF. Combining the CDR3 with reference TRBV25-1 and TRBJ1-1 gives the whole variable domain EADIYQTPRYLVIGTGKKITLECSQTMGHDKMYWYQQDPGMELHLIHYSYGVNSTEKGDLSSESTVSRIRTEHFPLTLESARPSHTSQYLCASSDRNTEAFFGQGTRLTVV.

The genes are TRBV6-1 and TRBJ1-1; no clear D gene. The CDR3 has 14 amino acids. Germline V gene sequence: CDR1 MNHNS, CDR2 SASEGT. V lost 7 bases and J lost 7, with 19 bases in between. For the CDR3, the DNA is TGTGCCAGCAACGAAGGAGGCATTACTTATGAAGCTTTCTTT. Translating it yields CASNEGGITYEAFF.

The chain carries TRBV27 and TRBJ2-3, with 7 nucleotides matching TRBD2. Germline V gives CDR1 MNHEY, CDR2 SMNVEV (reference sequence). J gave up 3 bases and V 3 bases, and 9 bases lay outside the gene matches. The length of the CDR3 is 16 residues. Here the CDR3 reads CASSFSPSGHTDTQYF. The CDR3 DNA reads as TGTGCCAGCAGTTTCTCGCCTAGCGGCCATACAGATACGCAGTATTTT.

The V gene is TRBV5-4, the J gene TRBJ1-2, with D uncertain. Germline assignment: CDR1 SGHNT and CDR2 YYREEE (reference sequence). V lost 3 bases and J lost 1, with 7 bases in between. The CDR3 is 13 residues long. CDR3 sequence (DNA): TGTGCCAGCAGCTACAAGGATAACTATGGCTACACCTTC. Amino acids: CASSYKDNYGYTF.

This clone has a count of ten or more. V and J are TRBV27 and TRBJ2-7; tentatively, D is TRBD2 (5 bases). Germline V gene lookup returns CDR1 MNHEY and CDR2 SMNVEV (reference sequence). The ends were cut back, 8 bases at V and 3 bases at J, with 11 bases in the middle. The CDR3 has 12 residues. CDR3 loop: CASFSASYEQYF. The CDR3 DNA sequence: TGTGCCAGCTTTAGCGCAAGCTACGAGCAGTACTTC.

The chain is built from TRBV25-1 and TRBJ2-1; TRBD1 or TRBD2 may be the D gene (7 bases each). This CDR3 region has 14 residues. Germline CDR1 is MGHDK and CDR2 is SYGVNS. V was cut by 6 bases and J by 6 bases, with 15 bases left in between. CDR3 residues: CASREAGGGNEQFF. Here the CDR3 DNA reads TGTGCCAGCAGGGAGGCAGGGGGGGGCAATGAGCAGTTCTTC.

The CDR3: CASSSGSWETQYF. For the CDR3, the DNA is TGTGCCAGTAGTAGCGGGAGCTGGGAGACCCAGTACTTC. This chain uses TRBV19 with TRBJ2-5, with TRBD2 matching 7 bases. The CDR3 is made up of 13 amino acids. Germline V lookup: CDR1 LNHDA, CDR2 SQIVND (reference sequence). V lost 4 bases and J lost 5; bases outside the gene matches: 4.

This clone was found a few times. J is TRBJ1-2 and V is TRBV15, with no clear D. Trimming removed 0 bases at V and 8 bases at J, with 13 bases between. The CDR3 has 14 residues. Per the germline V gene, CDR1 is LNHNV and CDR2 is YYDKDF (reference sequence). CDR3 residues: CATSRDRPRQGYTF. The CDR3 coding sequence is TGTGCCACCAGCAGAGATAGGCCTCGGCAAGGCTACACCTTC.

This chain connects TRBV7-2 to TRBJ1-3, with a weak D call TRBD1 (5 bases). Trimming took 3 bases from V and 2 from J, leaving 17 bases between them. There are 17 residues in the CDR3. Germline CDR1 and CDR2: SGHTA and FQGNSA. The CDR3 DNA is TGTGCCAGCAGCTTCCCCTCGTCGTGGACAACTGGAAACACCATATATTTT. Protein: CASSFPSSWTTGNTIYF.

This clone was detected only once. CDR3 protein: CAISQAENTGELFF. CDR3 sequence (DNA): TGTGCCATCAGTCAGGCCGAGAACACCGGGGAGCTGTTTTTT. V usage is TRBV10-3 and J usage is TRBJ2-2, with D unresolved. Germline V CDR1 and CDR2: ENHRY, SYGVKD. This CDR3 comprises 14 residues. The V gene lost 5 bases and the J gene lost 1 base, with 8 bases spanning the gap.

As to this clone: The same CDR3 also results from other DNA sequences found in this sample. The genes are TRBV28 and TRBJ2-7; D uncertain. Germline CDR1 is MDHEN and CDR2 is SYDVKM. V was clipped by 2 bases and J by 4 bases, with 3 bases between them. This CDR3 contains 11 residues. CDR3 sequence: CASSLRYEQYF. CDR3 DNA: TGTGCCAGCAGTTTAAGGTACGAGCAGTACTTC.

DNA for the CDR3: TGCAGCGTAGGCCAGGGACTATCCTCTGGGGCCAACGTCCTGACTTTC. This gives the protein CSVGQGLSSGANVLTF. The chain carries TRBV29-1 and TRBJ2-6; 7 nucleotides match TRBD2. The length of the CDR3 is 16 residues. V lost 6 bases to trimming and J lost 0 bases; unmatched junction nucleotides: 8. Germline CDR1 and CDR2: SQVTM and ANQGSEA.

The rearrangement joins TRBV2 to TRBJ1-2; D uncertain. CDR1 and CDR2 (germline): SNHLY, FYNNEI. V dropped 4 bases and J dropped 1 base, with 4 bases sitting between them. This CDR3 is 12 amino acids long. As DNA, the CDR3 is TGTGCCAGCAGTGTAATTAACTATGGCTACACCTTC. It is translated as CASSVINYGYTF.

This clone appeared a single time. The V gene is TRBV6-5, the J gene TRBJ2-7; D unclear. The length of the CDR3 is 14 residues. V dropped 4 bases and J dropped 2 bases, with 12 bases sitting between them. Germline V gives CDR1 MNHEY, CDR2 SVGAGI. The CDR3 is CASSSYGVTYEQYF. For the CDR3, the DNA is TGTGCCAGCAGTTCCTATGGAGTTACCTACGAGCAGTACTTC.

The CDR3 DNA sequence: TGTGCCAGTGGGACTAGCGGGAGTGCAGATACGCAGTATTTT. Its translation is CASGTSGSADTQYF. The J gene is TRBJ2-3, the V gene TRBV6-1; 14 bases match TRBD2. The CDR3 is 14 amino acids. CDR1 MNHNS and CDR2 SASEGT come from the germline V gene. The junction had 3 bases not matched to a gene; V was cut back by 9 bases and J by 4 bases.

The DNA for the CDR3 is TGTGCCAGCAGCCAAGGGGGAGATTTGTCCTATGGCTACACCTTC. Translation: CASSQGGDLSYGYTF. J is TRBJ1-2 and V is TRBV5-4, with a possible D match to TRBD1 (6 bases). CDR1 and CDR2 (germline): SGHNT, YYREEE (reference sequence). CDR3 size: 15 residues. Trimming removed 4 bases at V and 4 bases at J, with 17 bases between.

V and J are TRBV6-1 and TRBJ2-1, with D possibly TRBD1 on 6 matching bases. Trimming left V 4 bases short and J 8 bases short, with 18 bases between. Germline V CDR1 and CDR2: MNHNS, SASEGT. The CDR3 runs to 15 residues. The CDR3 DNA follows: TGTGCCAGCAGTGTAGTAGCAGGGGAGCAAGATGAGCAGTTCTTC. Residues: CASSVVAGEQDEQFF.

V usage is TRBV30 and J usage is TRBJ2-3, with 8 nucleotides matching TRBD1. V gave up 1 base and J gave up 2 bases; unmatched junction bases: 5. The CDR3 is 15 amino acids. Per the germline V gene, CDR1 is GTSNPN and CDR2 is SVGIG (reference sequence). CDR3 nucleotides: TGTGCCTGGAGTGATGGACAGGGTTTCACAGATACGCAGTATTTT. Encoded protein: CAWSDGQGFTDTQYF.

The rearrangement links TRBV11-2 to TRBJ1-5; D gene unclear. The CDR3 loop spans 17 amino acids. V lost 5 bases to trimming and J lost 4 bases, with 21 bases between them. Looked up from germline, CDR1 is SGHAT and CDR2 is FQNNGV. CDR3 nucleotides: TGTGCCAGCAGCCCTAATGTGTATAGGTCCCAAAATCAGCCCCAGCATTTT. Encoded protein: CASSPNVYRSQNQPQHF.